These 10 T cell receptor beta chains were sequenced from one sample in a study of blood T cell repertoires in COVID-19. Profiled with immunoSEQ multiplex PCR; TCRdb holds only in-frame clones, not every one. The sample lists about 260,000 clones, 87% occurring once. The source material was peripheral blood. The receptors were sampled from a woman aged 40 to 50 who had recovered from COVID-19.

The V gene is TRBV28, the J gene TRBJ2-5; 7 bases match TRBD2. CDR1 and CDR2 (germline): MDHEN, SYDVKM. This CDR3 has 15 residues. With 0 bases clipped from V and 5 bases from J, the junction kept 6 bases outside the gene matches. The chain's CDR3 is CASSLWGGSQETQYF. The CDR3 nucleotides read TGTGCCAGCAGTTTATGGGGGGGGTCTCAGGAGACCCAGTACTTC.

CDR3 sequence reads: CASSIRGLGTEAFF. CDR3 DNA: TGTGCCAGTAGTATCAGGGGGCTTGGCACTGAAGCTTTCTTT. The genes are TRBV19 and TRBJ1-1; TRBD1 matches 8 bases. The CDR3 extends over 14 amino acids. The junction had 4 bases not matched to a gene; V was cut back by 3 bases and J by 4 bases. Germline values: CDR1 LNHDA, CDR2 SQIVND (reference sequence). Full variable domain (remainder filled in from reference TRBV19 and TRBJ1-1): DGGITQSPKYLFRKEGQNVTLSCEQNLNHDAMYWYRQDPGQGLRLIYYSQIVNDFQKGDIAEGYSVSREKKESFPLTVTSAQKNPTAFYLCASSIRGLGTEAFFGQGTRLTVV.

The gene calls are TRBV5-4 and TRBJ2-1; D is unresolved. Germline V gives CDR1 SGHNT, CDR2 YYREEE (reference sequence). This CDR3 region has 12 residues. The CDR3 DNA reads TGTGGAGTCTGTCTTGAGTCGAATGAGCAGTTCTTC. This encodes CGVCLESNEQFF.

This clone has only a few counts. The chain is built from TRBV5-4 and TRBJ1-5, with TRBD1 as a possible D gene (5 bases). The CDR3 runs to 15 residues. Germline V gives CDR1 SGHNT, CDR2 YYREEE (reference sequence). Trimming cost V 4 bases and J 8 bases, with 19 bases left between them. CDR3 sequence (DNA): TGTGCCAGCAGCCGCGGGGACCGCCTAAGTGAGCCCCAGCATTTT. Encoded protein: CASSRGDRLSEPQHF. The whole variable domain, filled in from reference TRBV5-4 and TRBJ1-5, reads ETGVTQSPTHLIKTRGQQVTLRCSSQSGHNTVSWYQQALGQGPQFIFQYYREEENGRGNFPPRFSGLQFPNYSSELNVNALELDDSALYLCASSRGDRLSEPQHFGDGTRLSIL.

The chain combines TRBV3-1 (or the pseudogene TRBV3-2) with TRBJ2-5; 11 bases map to TRBD1. The CDR3 contains 17 residues. Germline-derived CDR1 and CDR2 are LGHDT and YNNKEL (reference sequence). V lost 2 bases to trimming and J lost 4 bases; unmatched junction nucleotides: 9. CDR3 sequence reads: CASSQPTPGQGGETQYF. CDR3 in DNA: TGTGCCAGCAGCCAACCTACTCCGGGACAGGGGGGAGAGACCCAGTACTTC.

The V gene is TRBV6-5, the J gene TRBJ1-2; maybe TRBD1 (5 bases). Trimming shortened V by 0 bases and J by 3 bases, and 8 bases separated the two germline ends. CDR3 length: 14 residues. Per germline, CDR1 MNHEY and CDR2 SVGAGI. This chain's CDR3 is CASSYSQGYYGYTF. CDR3 nucleotide sequence: TGTGCCAGCAGTTACTCCCAGGGATACTATGGCTACACCTTC.

The gene calls are TRBV10-3 and TRBJ2-1; 11 nucleotides agree with TRBD2. The V and J ends lost 4 bases and 0 bases, in that order; junction bases with no gene match: 8. The CDR3 covers 18 residues. Per germline, CDR1 ENHRY and CDR2 SYGVKD. CDR3 DNA sequence: TGTGCCATCAGTGGCGGGGTAGCGGGGGGGAGCTCCTACAATGAGCAGTTCTTC. Translated: CAISGGVAGGSSYNEQFF.

Worth noting for this clone: One end of the junction fails to match germline, which may point to a read error. The rearrangement uses TRBV6-2 or TRBV6-3 and TRBJ1-1, with D perhaps matching TRBD1 (5 bases). The CDR3 has 11 residues. CDR1 and CDR2 from the germline V gene are MNHEY and SVGEGT. The CDR3 loop is CASSYPPGPVF. Written as DNA, the CDR3 is TGTGCCAGCAGTTACCCCCCAGGGCCGGTCTTT.

The rearrangement joins TRBV6-2 or TRBV6-3 to TRBJ1-1; D may be TRBD1 (5 bases). The germline CDR1 and CDR2 sequences are MNHEY and SVGEGT. The CDR3 runs to 15 residues. Trimming removed 2 bases from V and 2 bases from J, with 12 bases in between. The CDR3 sequence is CASSYPPGQNTEAFF. The CDR3 nucleotides read TGTGCCAGCAGTTACCCACCAGGGCAAAACACTGAAGCTTTCTTT.

V and J are TRBV10-3 and TRBJ2-5; 8 positions agree with TRBD1. This CDR3 spans 15 amino acids. Germline CDR1 ENHRY, CDR2 SYGVKD. J was trimmed by 2 bases and V by 0 bases; bases with no gene match: 2. The CDR3 DNA reads TGTGCCATCAGTGAGTCGTGGGACAGGCAAGAGACCCAGTACTTC. Encoded protein: CAISESWDRQETQYF.